These 7 T cell receptor beta chains were sequenced from one sample in a study of spatial heterogeneity in lung cancer. As to time point: sample taken at primary tumor resection. Sequencing covered unsorted whole RNA taken from tumor, nontumor lung or frozen PBMC. From the 5' RACE reads, TCRdb called clonotypes with MiXCR, one entry per CDR3 protein. The repertoire consists of some 8,600 distinct CDR3 sequences, with around 4.6% occurring once and the leading ten covering around 29%. The sample consisted of PBMCs, taken at surgery. The receptors come from a male donor with early-stage non-small cell lung cancer.

This clonotype was detected ten times or more. This beta chain came through as a stray read in a library set up for alpha chains, and its size says little. V and J are TRBV2 and TRBJ2-1; 9 bases agree with TRBD2. The V gene end was trimmed by 1 base and the J gene end by 6 bases; junction bases not matched to a gene: 4. This CDR3 is 15 amino acids long. Germline lookup yields CDR1 SNHLY and CDR2 FYNNEI. The CDR3 region is CASSEGSGGFNEQFF. The CDR3 region has the DNA TGTGCCAGCAGTGAAGGGAGCGGGGGGTTCAATGAGCAGTTCTTC.

This clonotype rates as medium-sized. Since it is a stray read in a library aimed at alpha chains, this beta chain has a size that is not meaningful. This chain connects TRBV7-9 to TRBJ2-4; 7 bases map to TRBD1. The CDR3 consists of 16 residues. Trimming at V came to 0 bases and at J to 3 bases, leaving 5 bases not matched to a gene. CDR1 SEHNR and CDR2 FQNEAQ come from the germline V gene (reference sequence). The CDR3 DNA sequence: TGTGCCAGCAGCTTAGCGACAGGGTTGCGCAAAAACATTCAGTACTTC. Residues: CASSLATGLRKNIQYF.

This clonotype was seen many times. The library was prepared for alpha chains; this beta chain is a stray read, so its frequency means little. J is TRBJ2-7 and V is TRBV4-1; D tentatively fits TRBD1 or TRBD2 (5 bases each). V gave up 6 bases and J gave up 0 bases, with 12 bases separating them. Germline-derived CDR1 and CDR2 are MGHRA and YSYEKL. CDR3 size: 14 residues. For the CDR3, the DNA is TGCGCCAGCAGACGGGACCGGCTCTCCTACGAGCAGTACTTC. Translation gives CASRRDRLSYEQYF.

By frequency in the sample, this clonotype is medium-sized. Because the library targeted alpha chains, this beta chain is an off-target read whose size means little. The chain recombines TRBV12-3 or TRBV12-4 with TRBJ2-5; TRBD1 might be the D (5 bases). V dropped 3 bases and J dropped 2 bases, with 7 bases sitting between them. The CDR3 has 13 amino acids. CDR3 protein: CASSLNRQETQYF. The CDR3 DNA follows: TGTGCCAGCAGTTTGAACAGGCAAGAGACCCAGTACTTC.

This clonotype was recorded at least ten times. A library prepared for alpha chains yielded this beta chain as an off-target read; its size is of little meaning. The V and J genes are TRBV7-8 and TRBJ1-1; D remains unclear. The V end lost 11 bases, the J end lost 3 bases, and 10 bases lay between the germline ends. The germline V gene encodes CDR1 SGHVS and CDR2 FQNEAQ. This CDR3 is built from 11 residues. The CDR3 nucleotides are TGTGCCGGCCCCCGGGACACTGAAGCTTTCTTT. It encodes CAGPRDTEAFF.

This clonotype was picked up many times. With the library built for alpha chains, this beta chain is off target and its frequency is not meaningful. V gene TRBV18 combines with J gene TRBJ2-5, with unresolved D. V was trimmed by 1 base and J by 13 bases, leaving 16 bases between them. Germline V CDR1 and CDR2: KGHSH, LQKENI. The CDR3 spans 13 residues. The chain's CDR3 is CASSPQYGNPTYF. The CDR3 DNA reads as TGTGCCAGCTCACCACAATACGGTAACCCCACGTACTTC.

This clonotype was detected many times. This beta chain is a stray sequence in a library constructed for alpha chains; its clone size is not meaningful. The chain links TRBV29-1 to TRBJ1-2, with a possible D match to TRBD1 (6 bases). V lost 0 bases and J lost 4, with 21 bases in between. The germline V gene has CDR1 SQVTM and CDR2 ANQGSEA. This CDR3 contains 17 residues. CDR3 region: CSVEDEPRPGGGYGYTF. As DNA, the CDR3 is TGCAGCGTTGAAGATGAACCCCGGCCGGGGGGCGGCTATGGCTACACCTTC.